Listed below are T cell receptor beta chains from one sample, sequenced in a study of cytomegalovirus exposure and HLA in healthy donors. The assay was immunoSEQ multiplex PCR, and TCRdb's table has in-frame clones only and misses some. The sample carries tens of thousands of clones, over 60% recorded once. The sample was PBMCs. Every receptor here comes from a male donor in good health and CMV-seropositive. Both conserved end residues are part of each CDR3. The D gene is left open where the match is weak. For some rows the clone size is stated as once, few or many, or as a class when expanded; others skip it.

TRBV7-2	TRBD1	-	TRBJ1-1	CASSPRQGKSTEAFF	TGTGCCAGCAGCCCACGACAGGGGAAGAGCACTGAAGCTTTCTTT
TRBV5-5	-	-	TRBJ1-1	CASRTRRGMNTEAFF	TGTGCCAGCAGGACACGTCGGGGGATGAACACTGAAGCTTTCTTT
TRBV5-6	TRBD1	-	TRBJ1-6	CASSLLGQGFSPLHF	TGTGCCAGCAGCTTGTTGGGACAGGGGTTTTCACCCCTCCACTTT
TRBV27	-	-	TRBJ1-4	CASSFGQNLEKLFF	TGTGCCAGCAGTTTCGGACAGAATCTTGAAAAACTGTTTTTT
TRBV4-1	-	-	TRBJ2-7	CASSQAAGPGYEQYF	TGCGCCAGCAGCCAGGCCGCCGGGCCGGGATACGAGCAGTACTTC
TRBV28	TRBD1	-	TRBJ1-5	CASSETGGIDQPQHF	TGTGCCAGCAGCGAAACAGGGGGCATTGATCAGCCCCAGCATTTT
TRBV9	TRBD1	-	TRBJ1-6	CASSVSGQGNSPLHF	TGTGCCAGCAGCGTATCGGGACAGGGAAATTCACCCCTCCACTTT
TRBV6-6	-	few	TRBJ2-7	CASSYSNEQYF	TGTGCCAGCAGTTACTCCAACGAGCAGTACTTC
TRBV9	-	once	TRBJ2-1	CASSGRGVFDNEQFF	TGTGCCAGCAGTGGGAGGGGGGTGTTCGACAATGAGCAGTTCTTC
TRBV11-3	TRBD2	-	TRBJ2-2	CASSYGLAGSPGELFF	TGTGCCAGCAGCTACGGCTTAGCGGGATCACCCGGGGAGCTGTTTTTT
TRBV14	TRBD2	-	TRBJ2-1	CASSQAGGYNEQFF	TGTGCCAGCAGCCAAGCGGGGGGTTACAATGAGCAGTTCTTC
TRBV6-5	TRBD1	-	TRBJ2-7	CASSYSVQGAYEQYF	TGTGCCAGCAGTTACTCGGTACAGGGGGCTTACGAGCAGTACTTC
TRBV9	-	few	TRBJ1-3	CASSVALSSGNTIYF	TGTGCCAGCAGCGTAGCTCTTAGCTCTGGAAACACCATATATTTT
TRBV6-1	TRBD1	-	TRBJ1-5	CASSPGTGGNQPQHF	TGTGCCAGCAGTCCCGGGACAGGGGGCAATCAGCCCCAGCATTTT
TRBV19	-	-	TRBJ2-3	CASSMGLADTQYF	TGTGCCAGTAGTATGGGGCTAGCAGATACGCAGTATTTT
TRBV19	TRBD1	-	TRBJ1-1	CASSRQGWDTEAFF	TGTGCCAGTAGTCGACAGGGATGGGACACTGAAGCTTTCTTT
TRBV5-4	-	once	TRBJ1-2	CASPLGNGYTF	TGTGCCAGCCCCCTAGGAAACGGCTACACCTTC
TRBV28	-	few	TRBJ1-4	CASSFSGGLGDEKLFF	TGTGCCAGCAGTTTTTCCGGGGGGCTGGGGGATGAAAAACTGTTTTTT
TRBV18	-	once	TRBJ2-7	CASSRIERGGGEQYF	TGTGCCAGCTCACGGATAGAAAGGGGGGGCGGCGAGCAGTACTTC
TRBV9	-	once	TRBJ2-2	CASSVVGAGTGELFF	TGTGCCAGCAGCGTAGTGGGGGCGGGTACCGGGGAGCTGTTTTTT
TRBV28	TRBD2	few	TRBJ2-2	CASSLYTPGGPNTGELFF	TGTGCCAGCAGTTTATACACCCCGGGGGGGCCGAACACCGGGGAGCTGTTTTTT
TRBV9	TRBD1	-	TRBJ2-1	CASSTSPSPGGNEQFF	TGTGCCAGCAGCACCTCCCCCTCCCCAGGGGGCAATGAGCAGTTCTTC